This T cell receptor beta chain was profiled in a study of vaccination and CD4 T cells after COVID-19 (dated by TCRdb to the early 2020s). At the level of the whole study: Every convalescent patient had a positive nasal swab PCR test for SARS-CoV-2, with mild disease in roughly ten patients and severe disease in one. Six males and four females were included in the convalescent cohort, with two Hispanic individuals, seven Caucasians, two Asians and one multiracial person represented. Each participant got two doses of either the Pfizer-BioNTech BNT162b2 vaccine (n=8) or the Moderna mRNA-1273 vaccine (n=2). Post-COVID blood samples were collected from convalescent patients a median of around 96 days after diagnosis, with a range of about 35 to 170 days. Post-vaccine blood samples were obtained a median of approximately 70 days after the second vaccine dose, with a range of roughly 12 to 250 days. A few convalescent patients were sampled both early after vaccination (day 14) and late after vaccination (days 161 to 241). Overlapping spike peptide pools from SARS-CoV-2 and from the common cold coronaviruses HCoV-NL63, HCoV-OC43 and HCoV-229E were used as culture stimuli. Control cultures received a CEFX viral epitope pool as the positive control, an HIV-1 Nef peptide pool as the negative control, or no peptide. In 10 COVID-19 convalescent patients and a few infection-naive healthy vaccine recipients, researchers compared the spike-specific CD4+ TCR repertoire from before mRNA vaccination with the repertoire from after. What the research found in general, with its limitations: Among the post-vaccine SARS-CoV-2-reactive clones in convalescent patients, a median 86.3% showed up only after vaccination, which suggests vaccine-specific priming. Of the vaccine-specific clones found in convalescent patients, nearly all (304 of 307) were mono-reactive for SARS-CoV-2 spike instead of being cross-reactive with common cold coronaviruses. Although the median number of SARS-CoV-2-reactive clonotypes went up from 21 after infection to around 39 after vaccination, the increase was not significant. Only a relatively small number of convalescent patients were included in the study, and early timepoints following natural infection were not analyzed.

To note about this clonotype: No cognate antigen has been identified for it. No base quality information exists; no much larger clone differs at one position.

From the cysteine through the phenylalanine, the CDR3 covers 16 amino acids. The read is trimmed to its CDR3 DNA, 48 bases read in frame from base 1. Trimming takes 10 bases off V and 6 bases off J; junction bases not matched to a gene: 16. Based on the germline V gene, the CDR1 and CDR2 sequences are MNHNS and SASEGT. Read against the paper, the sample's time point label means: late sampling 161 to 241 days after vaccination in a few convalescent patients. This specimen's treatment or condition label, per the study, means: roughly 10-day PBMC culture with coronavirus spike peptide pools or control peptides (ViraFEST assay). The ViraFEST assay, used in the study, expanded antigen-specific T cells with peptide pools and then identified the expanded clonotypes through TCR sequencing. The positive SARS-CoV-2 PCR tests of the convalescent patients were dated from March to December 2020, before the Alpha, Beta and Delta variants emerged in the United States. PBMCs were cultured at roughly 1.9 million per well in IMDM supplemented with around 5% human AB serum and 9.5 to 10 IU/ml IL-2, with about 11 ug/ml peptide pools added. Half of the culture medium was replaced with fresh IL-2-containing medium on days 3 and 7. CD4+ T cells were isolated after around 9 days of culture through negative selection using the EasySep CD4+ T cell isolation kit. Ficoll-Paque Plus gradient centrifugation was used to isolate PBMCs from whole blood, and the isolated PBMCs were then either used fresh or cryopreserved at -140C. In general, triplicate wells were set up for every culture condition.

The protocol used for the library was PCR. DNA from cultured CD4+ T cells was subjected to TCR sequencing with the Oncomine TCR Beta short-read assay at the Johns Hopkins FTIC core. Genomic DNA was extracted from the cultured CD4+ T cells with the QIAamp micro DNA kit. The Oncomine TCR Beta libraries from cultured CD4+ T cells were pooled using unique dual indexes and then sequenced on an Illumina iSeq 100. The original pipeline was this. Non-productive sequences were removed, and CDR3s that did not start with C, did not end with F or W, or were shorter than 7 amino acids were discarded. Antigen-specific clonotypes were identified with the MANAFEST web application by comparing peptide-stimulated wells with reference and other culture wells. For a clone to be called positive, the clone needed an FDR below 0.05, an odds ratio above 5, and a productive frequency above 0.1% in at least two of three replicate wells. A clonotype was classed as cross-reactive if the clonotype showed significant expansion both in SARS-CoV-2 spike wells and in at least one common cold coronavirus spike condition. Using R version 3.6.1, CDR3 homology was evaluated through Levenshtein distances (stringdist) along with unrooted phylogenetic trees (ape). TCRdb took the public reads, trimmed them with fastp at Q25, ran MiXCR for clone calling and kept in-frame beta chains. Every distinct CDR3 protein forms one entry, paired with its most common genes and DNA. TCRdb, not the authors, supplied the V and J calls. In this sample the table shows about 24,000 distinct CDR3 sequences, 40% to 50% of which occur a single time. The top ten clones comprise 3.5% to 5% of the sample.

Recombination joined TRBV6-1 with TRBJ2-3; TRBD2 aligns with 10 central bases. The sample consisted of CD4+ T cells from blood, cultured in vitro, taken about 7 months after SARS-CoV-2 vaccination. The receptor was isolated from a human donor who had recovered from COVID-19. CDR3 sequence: CAIGPTLAGVWDTQYF. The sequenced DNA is TGTGCCATCGGTCCGACCCTAGCGGGAGTATGGGATACGCAGTATTTT.